This T cell receptor (beta chain) comes out of a study of cytomegalovirus exposure and HLA in healthy donors. Study-level information: Earlier work reported about 110 million unique TCR beta sequences from approximately 180 million T cells. General study findings and limits: As was reported, the HLA-A and HLA-B alleles of most subjects were accurately predicted from TCR beta sequences. The study put 150 or so TCR beta chains on its list as cytomegalovirus-associated. It was taken for granted in presence/absence analyses that sequencing depth across donors was roughly uniform.

13 Jbeta primers and 60 Vbeta primers were used for the PCR. Clones were sequenced by immunoSEQ multiplex PCR, and TCRdb holds only the in-frame ones, with some missing. The data show about 110,000 clones, with under 80% seen just once and 7.7% held by the top ten. Comment on this clone: Its target is unknown.

This TCR derives from a woman between 45 and 60 years old in good health and CMV-seropositive. Material: PBMCs.

CDR3: CASSSQGPHNEQFF. CDR3 sequence (DNA): TGTGCCAGCAGCAGCCAGGGGCCCCACAATGAGCAGTTCTTC. The chain recombines TRBV9 with TRBJ2-1; TRBD1 is a possible D gene (6 bases). The germline V gene has CDR1 SGDLS and CDR2 YYNGEE. The CDR3 contains 14 residues. Between the trimmed V and J ends, which lost 4 bases and 5 bases, there was a span of 13 bases. The full variable domain, rest sourced from reference TRBV9 and TRBJ2-1, is DSGVTQTPKHLITATGQRVTLRCSPRSGDLSVYWYQQSLDQGLQFLIQYYNGEERAKGNILERFSAQQFPDLHSELNLSSLELGDSALYFCASSSQGPHNEQFFGPGTRLTVL.